The clone carrying this T cell receptor beta chain was detected only once. The antigen remains undetermined. The data derive from a study of T cell responses to AZD1222 COVID-19 vaccine. Study conclusions and caveats: Recipients of two AZD1222 doses showed rising Spike-specific TCR breadth and depth. Donors in the cohort were predominantly white British and more often female, and clonal diversity was possibly underestimated.

Method: immunoSEQ multiplex PCR; TCRdb's copy keeps in-frame clones and lacks some. The sample lists about 140,000 clones, just over 90% occurring once. This CDR3 is built from 14 residues. The genes are TRBV21-1 and TRBJ2-5; TRBD1 is the table's D call, not checked against the DNA. TRBV21-1 is noted as a pseudogene. Sample: peripheral blood, taken 28 days after the second AZD1222 dose. This sequence was found in an adult who received the AZD1222 COVID-19 vaccine. Here the CDR3 DNA reads TGTGCCAGCAGCCCCCCGCCAGGGAAAGAGACCCAGTACTTC. Amino acid sequence: CASSPPPGKETQYF.